The clone carrying this T cell receptor (beta chain) occurred a few times. Its specificity is not known. This sample is part of a study of identical twins. Study-wide findings and caveats: While abundant cord blood beta clonotypes carried fewer insertions, memory repertoires showed no such pattern. Interpretation of the results relied on cross-sectional statistical analysis and not on following the same donors.

TCRdb independently ran MiXCR on the 5' RACE reads; one entry per CDR3 protein. The sample lists approximately 530,000 distinct CDR3 sequences; approximately 20% were seen once. This CDR3 contains 16 residues. After removal of 4 bases from V and 7 bases from J, the junction contained 7 bases not matched to a gene. Germline V gives CDR1 LGHDT, CDR2 YNNKEL (reference sequence). These records were also assigned to another study, of yellow fever vaccine responses in identical twins.

The sequencing sample was made of CD4+ T cells sorted from blood. The rearrangement links TRBV3-1 to TRBJ2-2; 12 bases line up with TRBD1. The TCR originated in a young woman in good health. This chain's CDR3 is CASSRGQGAVGGELFF. DNA for the CDR3: TGTGCCAGCAGCCGGGGACAGGGGGCTGTCGGCGGGGAGCTGTTTTTT.